One and the same sample provided the 13 T cell receptor beta chains below, sequenced in a study of blood T cell repertoires in COVID-19. The table came from immunoSEQ multiplex PCR; TCRdb's copy has only in-frame clones and leaves some out. The sample has 350,000 or so clones, roughly nine tenths seen once; the top ten hold roughly 0.94%. Input material: PBMCs or T cells enriched from blood (not recorded which). The receptors come from a woman aged 25 to 39 who had recovered from COVID-19.

This chain links TRBV13 with TRBJ1-1; D possibly corresponds to TRBD1 (5 bases). The CDR3 is made up of 15 amino acids. The germline CDR1 and CDR2 sequences are PRHDT and FYEKMQ (reference sequence). Trimming cost V 5 bases and J 0 bases, with 13 bases left between them. The CDR3, as DNA: TGTGCCAGCAGCCTTTGGGAGGGGTTGAACACTGAAGCTTTCTTT. Protein product: CASSLWEGLNTEAFF.

V is TRBV27 and J is TRBJ2-7; D is possibly TRBD1 (7 bases). The CDR3 has 14 residues. Germline values: CDR1 MNHEY, CDR2 SMNVEV (reference sequence). The V gene lost 9 bases and the J gene lost 4 bases, with 19 bases spanning the gap. The DNA for the CDR3 is TGTGCCAGTGGCGGGGCAGGGGGGAGTTACGAGCAGTACTTC. As protein: CASGGAGGSYEQYF.

J is TRBJ1-2 and V is TRBV27; 7 bases map to TRBD1. Trimming took 0 bases from V and 1 from J; bases not matched to a gene: 11. This CDR3 is 18 amino acids long. Germline V CDR1 and CDR2: MNHEY, SMNVEV (reference sequence). CDR3 sequence: CASSLSGRGMTLNYGYTF. In DNA, the CDR3 is TGTGCCAGCAGTTTATCGGGCAGGGGGATGACCCTTAACTATGGCTACACCTTC.

This chain connects TRBV28 to TRBJ2-1; 9 positions match TRBD1. The CDR3 totals 15 residues. Trimming removed 5 bases from V and 3 bases from J; junction bases left unmatched: 5. Germline V lookup: CDR1 MDHEN, CDR2 SYDVKM. The CDR3 region has the DNA TGTGCCAGCAGTACCCCGGGACAGGGCTACAATGAGCAGTTCTTC. Protein product: CASSTPGQGYNEQFF.

The chain carries TRBV29-1 and TRBJ1-2, with D unresolved. The CDR3 is 11 residues long. The germline gives CDR1 SQVTM, CDR2 ANQGSEA. The ends were cut back, 3 bases at V and 6 bases at J, with 8 bases in the middle. The CDR3 DNA sequence: TGCAGCGTTGAGTCCCCCAATGGCTACACCTTC. This gives the protein CSVESPNGYTF. The complete variable domain, with remaining parts taken from reference TRBV29-1 and TRBJ1-2, reads SAVISQKPSRDICQRGTSLTIQCQVDSQVTMMFWYRQQPGQSLTLIATANQGSEATYESGFVIDKFPISRPNLTFSTLTVSNMSPEDSSIYLCSVESPNGYTFGSGTRLTVV.

The V and J genes are TRBV11-2 and TRBJ2-5, with D unresolved. The CDR3 consists of 15 residues. The germline CDR1 and CDR2 sequences are SGHAT and FQNNGV. V lost 3 bases and J 0 bases, leaving 11 bases between the germline ends. The CDR3 protein is CASSFSAGYQETQYF. CDR3 sequence (DNA): TGTGCCAGCAGCTTTTCAGCAGGATACCAAGAGACCCAGTACTTC.

The V call is TRBV20-1, the J call TRBJ2-3, with D perhaps TRBD2 (6 bases). CDR3 length: 16 residues. Germline V gives CDR1 DFQATT, CDR2 SNEGSKA (reference sequence). Trimming cost V 3 bases and J 0 bases, with 16 bases left between them. This CDR3 reads CSASPLAGGSTDTQYF. The CDR3 DNA reads as TGCAGTGCTAGTCCACTAGCTGGGGGGAGCACAGATACGCAGTATTTT.

This clone occurred a few times. The V and J genes are TRBV30 and TRBJ1-1; perhaps TRBD1 as D (6 bases). Germline CDR1 reads GTSNPN; CDR2 reads SVGIG (reference sequence). This CDR3 is built from 16 residues. The V end was cut by 2 bases, the J end by 5 bases, with 21 bases between. The DNA of the CDR3 is TGTGCCTGGAGTCCCCGGGGGGGCCGGTGGGGTACTGAAGCTTTCTTT. Translated, it gives CAWSPRGGRWGTEAFF.

The chain is built from TRBV7-6 and TRBJ2-7, with 8 bases aligning to TRBD1. Germline lookup yields CDR1 SGHVS and CDR2 FNYEAQ. CDR3 size: 15 residues. The trim removed 5 bases at V and 3 bases at J, leaving 9 bases unmatched. The CDR3 sequence is CASSDEAGQVYEQYF. CDR3 nucleotides: TGTGCCAGCAGCGACGAGGCGGGACAGGTCTACGAGCAGTACTTC.

The chain is built from TRBV7-9 and TRBJ1-1; weak D call: TRBD1 (5 bases). V was clipped by 5 bases and J by 1 base, with 14 bases between them. Germline V gene lookup returns CDR1 SEHNR and CDR2 FQNEAQ (reference sequence). CDR3 length equals 15 residues. The CDR3 region has the DNA TGTGCCAGCAGCCCCGAGCTGGGGCAGAACACTGAAGCTTTCTTT. Amino acids: CASSPELGQNTEAFF.

The chain is built from TRBV7-8 and TRBJ1-5, with D perhaps matching TRBD1 (5 bases). The CDR3 spans 14 residues. Per the germline V gene, CDR1 is SGHVS and CDR2 is FQNEAQ. V was shortened by 5 bases and J by 3 bases, with 11 bases between the two germline ends. This chain's CDR3 is CASSIDSYNQPQHF. The CDR3 DNA reads TGTGCCAGCAGCATCGACAGTTACAATCAGCCCCAGCATTTT.

The rearrangement uses TRBV3-1 (or the pseudogene TRBV3-2) and TRBJ1-1; D gene uncertain. The CDR3 is 13 amino acids. Trimming pared 2 bases from V and 0 bases from J, leaving 4 bases between. CDR1 and CDR2 from the germline V gene are LGHDT and YNNKEL (reference sequence). CDR3 loop: CASSQFMNTEAFF. In DNA, the CDR3 is TGTGCCAGCAGCCAATTCATGAACACTGAAGCTTTCTTT.

This chain links TRBV7-9 with TRBJ2-7, with 7 bases lining up with TRBD1. The CDR3 is 15 residues long. Germline lookup yields CDR1 SEHNR and CDR2 FQNEAQ (reference sequence). V was clipped by 4 bases and J by 0 bases; unmatched bases: 6. The CDR3 sequence: CASSSYRGSSYEQYF. DNA for the CDR3: TGTGCCAGCAGCTCGTACAGGGGAAGCTCCTACGAGCAGTACTTC.